One and the same sample provided the 27 T cell receptor beta chains below, sequenced in a study of control samples from healthy donors and cancer patients. The data were produced by immunoSEQ multiplex PCR, yet TCRdb's version contains in-frame clones alone and is incomplete. Found here are 95,000 to 150,000 clones, about 90% of them singletons; the top ten hold around 2%. Source material: blood. Receptors originate from a man between 18 and 35 years old in good health.

The rearrangement links TRBV6-2 or TRBV6-3 to TRBJ2-1; 7 nucleotides match TRBD2. The germline gives CDR1 MNHEY, CDR2 SVGEGT. Trimming removed 2 bases from V and 9 bases from J; junction bases left unmatched: 16. There are 17 residues in the CDR3. In DNA form, the CDR3 reads TGTGCCAGCAGTTACGCCGGGTTCGCGCGGGAGAGCGGTGAGCAGTTCTTC. Protein: CASSYAGFARESGEQFF.

The count of this clone is one. The rearrangement uses TRBV14 and TRBJ1-4, with 7 positions matching TRBD1. This CDR3 is 15 amino acids long. The germline V gene has CDR1 SGHDN and CDR2 FVKESK. V was pared by 4 bases and J by 7 bases, with 9 bases of the junction left unmatched. CDR3 sequence (DNA): TGTGCCAGCAGCCTAGCTGGCCCAGGGGGTGAAAAACTGTTTTTT. This codes for CASSLAGPGGEKLFF.

V is TRBV9 and J is TRBJ1-5, with TRBD1 identical over 8 bases. V trimming: 3 bases; J trimming: 7 bases; junction bases outside the gene matches: 9. The CDR3 loop spans 15 amino acids. Germline V gene data show CDR1 as SGDLS and CDR2 as YYNGEE. The CDR3 loop is CASSAPGGSEQPQHF. CDR3 DNA: TGTGCCAGCAGCGCACCAGGGGGCTCGGAGCAGCCCCAGCATTTT.

The chain has TRBV4-1 and TRBJ1-5, with D possibly being TRBD1 (5 bases). CDR3 length equals 16 residues. Trimming took off 1 base at V and 2 bases at J, with 12 bases between the two ends. Germline V CDR1 and CDR2: MGHRA, YSYEKL. The CDR3 protein is CASSQGEGLGNQPQHF. The CDR3 DNA follows: TGCGCCAGCAGCCAAGGGGAGGGGCTAGGCAATCAGCCCCAGCATTTT.

V and J are TRBV28 and TRBJ2-7, with D perhaps TRBD2 (5 bases). This CDR3 is built from 15 residues. CDR1 is MDHEN and CDR2 is SYDVKM in the germline V gene. Trimming left V 4 bases short and J 7 bases short, with 20 bases between. CDR3 coding DNA: TGTGCCAGCAGTTCTGGCGGGCAGGCCGCTCGGGAGCAGTACTTC. Translated, it gives CASSSGGQAAREQYF.

The chain has TRBV20-1 and TRBJ2-7, with 13 positions matching TRBD2. Losses at the gene ends were 3 bases for V and 7 bases for J; bases not matched to a gene: 9. This CDR3 has 15 residues. The germline V gene has CDR1 DFQATT and CDR2 SNEGSKA (reference sequence). Written as DNA, the CDR3 is TGCAGTGCTAGTGCGACTAGCGGGAGGAATGGGGAGCAGTACTTC. It is translated as CSASATSGRNGEQYF.

V gene TRBV12-3 or TRBV12-4 combines with J gene TRBJ2-2; D gene ambiguous. The CDR3 is 11 amino acids. Trimming removed 6 bases at V and 3 bases at J, with 2 bases between. The CDR3 sequence: CASRDTGELFF. The DNA for the CDR3 is TGTGCCAGCAGGGACACCGGGGAGCTGTTTTTT.

CDR3 sequence (DNA): TGTGCCAGCAGCCACGGATGGACTAGCGACTCCTACGAGCAGTACTTC. This sequence encodes CASSHGWTSDSYEQYF. This rearrangement joins TRBV6-2 or TRBV6-3 to TRBJ2-7, with TRBD2 matching 9 bases. V lost 6 bases, J lost 0 bases, and 9 bases stayed unmatched. CDR3 size: 16 residues. Germline CDR1 reads MNHEY; CDR2 reads SVGEGT.

This chain connects TRBV27 to TRBJ2-5, with TRBD1 matching 7 bases. V lost 0 bases, J lost 5 bases, and 6 bases stayed unmatched. This CDR3 contains 15 residues. CDR1 and CDR2 from the germline V gene are MNHEY and SMNVEV (reference sequence). The CDR3 DNA reads TGTGCCAGCAGTTTATCCAGGGGGAGTTACGAGACCCAGTACTTC. Translation gives CASSLSRGSYETQYF.

This sequence joins TRBV4-3 and TRBJ2-1; no definite D call. The CDR3 length is 13 residues. Per germline, CDR1 LGHNA and CDR2 YSLEER. The V end lost 1 base, the J end lost 8 bases, and 9 bases lay between the germline ends. CDR3 nucleotides: TGCGCCAGCAGCCAAGGATTAGTCCATGAGCAGTTCTTC. Protein sequence: CASSQGLVHEQFF.

The rearrangement joins TRBV16 to TRBJ2-1; TRBD2 matches at 7 bases. Germline V CDR1 and CDR2: KGHSY, FQNENV. V trimming: 4 bases; J trimming: 10 bases; junction bases outside the gene matches: 7. The CDR3 totals 13 residues. CDR3 sequence: CASSPLAVGEQFF. The CDR3 DNA reads as TGTGCCAGCAGCCCCCTAGCGGTCGGAGAGCAGTTCTTC. Based on the CDR3 plus reference TRBV16 and TRBJ2-1, the full variable domain is GEEVAQTPKHLVRGEGQKAKLYCAPIKGHSYVFWYQQVLKNEFKFLISFQNENVFDETGMPKERFSAKCLPNSPCSLEIQATKLEDSAVYFCASSPLAVGEQFFGPGTRLTVL.

The V gene is TRBV5-1, the J gene TRBJ1-5, with D maybe TRBD1 (5 bases). Trimming stripped 0 bases from V and 7 bases from J, with 11 bases between. CDR1 and CDR2 from the germline V gene are SGHRS and YFSETQ. This CDR3 contains 14 residues. CDR3 bases: TGCGCCAGCAGCTTGGAGGGGAAAGGCCAGCCCCAGCATTTT. Its protein is CASSLEGKGQPQHF.

This clone has a handful of counts. The rearrangement links TRBV28 to TRBJ2-7, with 7 bases that match TRBD2. CDR1 is MDHEN and CDR2 is SYDVKM in the germline V gene. The CDR3 runs 15 residues. Trimming at V came to 2 bases and at J to 5 bases, leaving 9 bases not matched to a gene. The CDR3 is CASSLQAGIRHEQYF. The CDR3 coding sequence is TGTGCCAGCAGTTTACAAGCGGGAATTCGCCACGAGCAGTACTTC.

This clone turned up a few times. The chain uses TRBV27 and TRBJ1-2; tentatively, D is TRBD1 (5 bases). The CDR3 consists of 14 residues. Germline-derived CDR1 and CDR2 are MNHEY and SMNVEV (reference sequence). The V end was cut by 1 base, the J end by 3 bases, with 9 bases between. The CDR3 reads CASSLFQGYYGYTF. The CDR3 DNA follows: TGTGCCAGCAGTTTATTTCAGGGATACTATGGCTACACCTTC.

V is TRBV5-1 and J is TRBJ2-3; D possibly matches TRBD1 or TRBD2 (5 bases each). CDR3 length: 16 amino acids. The germline V gene encodes CDR1 SGHRS and CDR2 YFSETQ. V lost 4 bases to trimming and J lost 1 base, with 16 bases between them. CDR3 nucleotide sequence: TGCGCCAGCAGCCAGTTGAAGGGACCCGGCACAGATACGCAGTATTTT. This translates into CASSQLKGPGTDTQYF.

This chain joins TRBV27 and TRBJ1-3; TRBD1 might be the D (6 bases). The germline gives CDR1 MNHEY, CDR2 SMNVEV (reference sequence). Trimming took off 2 bases at V and 4 bases at J, with 15 bases between the two ends. The CDR3 length is 16 residues. Here the CDR3 reads CASSLRRGAQGNTIYF. CDR3 DNA: TGTGCCAGCAGTTTAAGACGGGGGGCGCAAGGAAACACCATATATTTT.

V is TRBV5-1 and J is TRBJ2-7; 7 bases align to TRBD1. V shed 1 base and J 0 bases; nucleotides not matched to a gene: 4. The CDR3 sequence is 15 residues long. Germline V gene sequence: CDR1 SGHRS, CDR2 YFSETQ. CDR3 amino acids: CASSLTGVSSYEQYF. The CDR3 DNA reads as TGCGCCAGCAGCTTGACAGGGGTGAGCTCCTACGAGCAGTACTTC.

This clone was seen just once. The J gene is TRBJ1-1, the V gene TRBV25-1, with D possibly TRBD1 on 5 matching bases. Trimming stripped 6 bases from V and 7 bases from J, with 18 bases between. Looked up from germline, CDR1 is MGHDK and CDR2 is SYGVNS. CDR3 length: 14 amino acids. CDR3: CASRENGAPGEAFF. CDR3 nucleotide sequence: TGTGCCAGCAGGGAAAATGGGGCCCCTGGTGAAGCTTTCTTT.

The chain has TRBV9 and TRBJ2-7; D might be TRBD1 (6 bases). The CDR3 consists of 14 residues. Germline V gives CDR1 SGDLS, CDR2 YYNGEE. Trimming stripped 4 bases from V and 2 bases from J, with 13 bases between. CDR3 in amino acids: CASSPSGGAYEQYF. The CDR3 DNA follows: TGTGCCAGCAGCCCATCTGGGGGCGCCTACGAGCAGTACTTC.

The chain couples TRBV11-1 to TRBJ1-5; D is ambiguous. With 0 bases removed from V and 5 bases from J, the gap between germline ends came to 5 bases. Germline loops: CDR1 SGHAT, CDR2 FQDESV (reference sequence). This CDR3 spans 13 amino acids. CDR3 protein: CASSLADDQPQHF. The DNA of the CDR3 is TGTGCCAGCAGCTTAGCCGATGATCAGCCCCAGCATTTT.

This rearrangement joins TRBV11-1 to TRBJ1-1, with a tentative D call TRBD1 (6 bases). The V and J ends lost 5 bases and 4 bases respectively, with 14 bases between them. The CDR3 extends over 14 amino acids. The germline CDR1 and CDR2 sequences are SGHAT and FQDESV (reference sequence). This CDR3 reads CASSHGTLGTEAFF. In nucleotides, the CDR3 is TGTGCCAGCAGCCACGGGACACTGGGCACTGAAGCTTTCTTT.

The chain uses TRBV4-2 and TRBJ1-4; no firm D call. V was shortened by 0 bases and J by 8 bases, with 13 bases between the two germline ends. Per the germline V gene, CDR1 is LGHNA and CDR2 is YNFKEQ. There are 15 residues in the CDR3. The CDR3 here is CASSQEEQTNEKLFF. CDR3 DNA sequence: TGTGCCAGCAGCCAAGAGGAGCAGACGAACGAAAAACTGTTTTTT.

The chain has TRBV6-2 or TRBV6-3 and TRBJ2-1; the match to TRBD2 covers 9 bases. V shed 4 bases, J shed 4 bases, and the junction held 5 bases outside the gene matches. The CDR3 has 15 amino acids. CDR1 MNHEY and CDR2 SVGEGT come from the germline V gene. The CDR3 protein is CASSSSGTLYNEQFF. The CDR3 region has the DNA TGTGCCAGCAGTTCTAGCGGGACCTTATACAATGAGCAGTTCTTC.

The chain uses TRBV4-1 and TRBJ2-1; 14 bases align to TRBD2. V trimming: 1 base; J trimming: 8 bases; junction bases outside the gene matches: 13. The germline V gene encodes CDR1 MGHRA and CDR2 YSYEKL. The CDR3 consists of 19 residues. CDR3 protein: CASSQASIRGTSGSYEQFF. The CDR3 DNA reads as TGCGCCAGCAGCCAAGCATCAATCAGGGGGACTAGCGGGAGTTATGAGCAGTTCTTC.

The chain has TRBV9 and TRBJ2-3; 7 nucleotides agree with TRBD1. Per the germline V gene, CDR1 is SGDLS and CDR2 is YYNGEE. With 3 bases clipped from V and 0 bases from J, the junction kept 7 bases outside the gene matches. The CDR3 extends over 16 amino acids. In nucleotides, the CDR3 is TGTGCCAGCAGCGCGCAGGGGGTGGGCAGCACAGATACGCAGTATTTT. Amino acid sequence: CASSAQGVGSTDTQYF.

The chain uses TRBV5-1 and TRBJ1-6, with D possibly TRBD1 on 5 matching bases. CDR3 length: 13 residues. Germline V lookup: CDR1 SGHRS, CDR2 YFSETQ. Trimming took off 4 bases at V and 7 bases at J, with 9 bases between the two ends. The chain's CDR3 is CASSGGKNSPLHF. CDR3 coding DNA: TGCGCCAGCAGCGGGGGTAAAAATTCACCCCTCCACTTT.

This chain uses TRBV27 with TRBJ1-1, with D perhaps matching TRBD1 (5 bases). Trimming took 8 bases from V and 6 from J, leaving 13 bases between them. Per the germline V gene, CDR1 is MNHEY and CDR2 is SMNVEV (reference sequence). The CDR3 totals 12 residues. The CDR3 DNA follows: TGTGCCAGCTGGGGGAGACGGGCTGAAGCTTTCTTT. It is translated as CASWGRRAEAFF.